The next 3 T cell receptor beta chains were all read from a single sample in a study of CXCR3-negative and CXCR3-positive naive CD8 T cells. In preparing the TRB cDNA libraries, 5' RACE with UMI labels was used. TCRdb re-called the 5' RACE reads and shows each CDR3 protein once, DNA omitted. Here the sample table reports approximately 45,000 distinct CDR3 sequences. The sample consisted of memory CD8+ T cells from blood. Receptor source: a human donor in good health. Some clones in this sample may be carry-over from other donors' samples.

The chain employs TRBV6-2 or TRBV6-3 and TRBJ2-5; no DNA is available, so the TRBD1 call from TCRdb remains unchecked. CDR3 length equals 14 residues. Germline assignment: CDR1 MNHEY and CDR2 SVGEGT. The CDR3 spells CASSTGQGAETQYF.

The chain joins TRBV18 to TRBJ2-2; the TRBD1 assignment by TCRdb is unverifiable without DNA. CDR3 size: 16 residues. CDR1 is KGHSH and CDR2 is LQKENI in the germline V gene. The chain's CDR3 is CASSPRDREVSGELFF.

This chain uses TRBV19 with TRBJ2-1; TCRdb selects TRBD1, and the lack of DNA leaves this call unchecked. In germline, CDR1 is LNHDA, CDR2 SQIVND (reference sequence). The CDR3 totals 13 residues. The CDR3 reads CASSPGWYNEQFF.